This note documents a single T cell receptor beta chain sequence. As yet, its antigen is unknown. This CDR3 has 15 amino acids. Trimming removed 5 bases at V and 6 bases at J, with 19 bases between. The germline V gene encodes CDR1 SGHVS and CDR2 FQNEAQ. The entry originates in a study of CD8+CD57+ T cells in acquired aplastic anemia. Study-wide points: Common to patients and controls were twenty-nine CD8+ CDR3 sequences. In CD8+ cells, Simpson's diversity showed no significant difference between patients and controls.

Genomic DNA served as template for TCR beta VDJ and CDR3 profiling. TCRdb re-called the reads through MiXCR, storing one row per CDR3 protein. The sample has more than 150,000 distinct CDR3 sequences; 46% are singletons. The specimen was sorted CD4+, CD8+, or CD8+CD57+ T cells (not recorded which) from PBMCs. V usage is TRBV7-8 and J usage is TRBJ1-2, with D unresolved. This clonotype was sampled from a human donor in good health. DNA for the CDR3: TGTGCCAGCAGCAACCCGGGATCGGACGCCGATGGCTACACCTTC. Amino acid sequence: CASSNPGSDADGYTF.